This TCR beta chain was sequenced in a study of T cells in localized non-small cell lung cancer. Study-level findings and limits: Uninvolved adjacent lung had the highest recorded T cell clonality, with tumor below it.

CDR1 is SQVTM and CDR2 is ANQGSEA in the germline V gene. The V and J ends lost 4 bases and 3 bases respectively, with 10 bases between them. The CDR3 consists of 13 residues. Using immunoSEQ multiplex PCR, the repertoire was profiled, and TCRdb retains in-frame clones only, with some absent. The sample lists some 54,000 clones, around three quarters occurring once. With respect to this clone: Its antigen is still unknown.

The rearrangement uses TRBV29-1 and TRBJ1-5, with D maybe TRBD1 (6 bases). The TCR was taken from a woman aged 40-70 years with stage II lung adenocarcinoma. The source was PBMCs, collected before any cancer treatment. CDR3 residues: CSVVQGLNQPQHF. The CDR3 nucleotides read TGCAGCGTTGTACAGGGTCTCAATCAGCCCCAGCATTTT. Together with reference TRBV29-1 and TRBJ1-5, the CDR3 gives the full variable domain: SAVISQKPSRDICQRGTSLTIQCQVDSQVTMMFWYRQQPGQSLTLIATANQGSEATYESGFVIDKFPISRPNLTFSTLTVSNMSPEDSSIYLCSVVQGLNQPQHFGDGTRLSIL.